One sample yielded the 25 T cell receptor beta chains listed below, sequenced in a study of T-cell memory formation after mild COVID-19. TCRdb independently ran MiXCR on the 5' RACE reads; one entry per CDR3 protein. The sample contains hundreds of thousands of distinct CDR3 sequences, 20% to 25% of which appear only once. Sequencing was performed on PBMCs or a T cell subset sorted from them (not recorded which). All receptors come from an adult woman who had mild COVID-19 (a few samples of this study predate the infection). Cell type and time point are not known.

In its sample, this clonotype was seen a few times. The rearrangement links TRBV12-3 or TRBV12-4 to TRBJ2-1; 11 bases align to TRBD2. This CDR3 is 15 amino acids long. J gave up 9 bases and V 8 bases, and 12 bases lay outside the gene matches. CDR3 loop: CASVLLAGVPGEQFF. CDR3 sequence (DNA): TGTGCCAGCGTCCTACTAGCGGGAGTCCCCGGTGAGCAGTTCTTC.

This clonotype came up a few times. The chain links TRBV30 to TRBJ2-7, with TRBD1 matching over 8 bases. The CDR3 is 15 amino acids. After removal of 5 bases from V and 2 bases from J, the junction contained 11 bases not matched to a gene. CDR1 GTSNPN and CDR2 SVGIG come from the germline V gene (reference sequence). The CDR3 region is CAWGGRDRNPYEQYF. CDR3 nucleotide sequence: TGTGCCTGGGGGGGACGGGACAGGAACCCCTACGAGCAGTACTTC.

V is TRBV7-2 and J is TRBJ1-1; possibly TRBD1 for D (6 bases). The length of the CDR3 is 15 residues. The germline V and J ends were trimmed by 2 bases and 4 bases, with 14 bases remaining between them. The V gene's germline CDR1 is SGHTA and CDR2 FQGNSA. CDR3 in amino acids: CASSLYTGASTEAFF. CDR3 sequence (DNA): TGTGCCAGCAGCTTATACACGGGGGCCAGCACTGAAGCTTTCTTT.

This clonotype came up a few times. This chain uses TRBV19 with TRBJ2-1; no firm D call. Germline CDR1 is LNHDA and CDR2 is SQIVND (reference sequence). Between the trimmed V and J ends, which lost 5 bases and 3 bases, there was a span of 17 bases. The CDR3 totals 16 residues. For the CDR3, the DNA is TGTGCCAGTAGTTCTCGCAGTAAGAGAATCTACAATGAGCAGTTCTTC. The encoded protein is CASSSRSKRIYNEQFF.

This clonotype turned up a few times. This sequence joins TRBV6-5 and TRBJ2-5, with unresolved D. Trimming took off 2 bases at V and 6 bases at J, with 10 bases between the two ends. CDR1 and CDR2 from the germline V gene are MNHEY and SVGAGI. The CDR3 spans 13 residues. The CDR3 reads CASSYSSYQTQYF. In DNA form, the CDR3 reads TGTGCCAGCAGTTACAGTAGCTACCAGACCCAGTACTTC.

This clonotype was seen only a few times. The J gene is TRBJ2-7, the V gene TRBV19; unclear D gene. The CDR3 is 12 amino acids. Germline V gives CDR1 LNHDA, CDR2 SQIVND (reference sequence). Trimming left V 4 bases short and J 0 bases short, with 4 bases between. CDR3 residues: CASSKGSYEQYF. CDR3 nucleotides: TGTGCCAGTAGTAAGGGCTCCTACGAGCAGTACTTC.

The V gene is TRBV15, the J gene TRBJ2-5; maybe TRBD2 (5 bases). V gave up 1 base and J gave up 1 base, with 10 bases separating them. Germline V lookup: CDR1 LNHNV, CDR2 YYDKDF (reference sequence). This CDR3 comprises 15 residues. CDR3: CATSRARTFQETQYF. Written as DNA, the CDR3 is TGTGCCACCAGCAGAGCCAGGACTTTCCAAGAGACCCAGTACTTC.

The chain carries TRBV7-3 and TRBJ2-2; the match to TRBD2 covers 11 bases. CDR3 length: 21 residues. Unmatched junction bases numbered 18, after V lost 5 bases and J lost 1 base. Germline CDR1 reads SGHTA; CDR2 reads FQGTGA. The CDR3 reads CASSAPSLAGAQWGNTGELFF. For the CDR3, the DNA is TGTGCCAGCAGCGCCCCTTCACTAGCGGGGGCCCAATGGGGGAACACCGGGGAGCTGTTTTTT.

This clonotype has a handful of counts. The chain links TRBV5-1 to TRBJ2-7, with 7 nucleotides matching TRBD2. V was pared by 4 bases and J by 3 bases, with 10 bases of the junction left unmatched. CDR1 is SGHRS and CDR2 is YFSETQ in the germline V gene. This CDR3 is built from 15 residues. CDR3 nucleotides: TGCGCCAGCAGCCCAGGACTAGGGGTTTTCTACGAGCAGTACTTC. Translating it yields CASSPGLGVFYEQYF.

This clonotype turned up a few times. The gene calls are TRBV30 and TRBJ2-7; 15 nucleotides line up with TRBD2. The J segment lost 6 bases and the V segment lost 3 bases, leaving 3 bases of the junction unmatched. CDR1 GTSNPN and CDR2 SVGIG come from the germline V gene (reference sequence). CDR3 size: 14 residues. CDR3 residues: CAWSGLAGGTEQYF. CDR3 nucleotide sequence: TGTGCCTGGAGCGGACTAGCGGGAGGGACCGAGCAGTACTTC.

CDR3 DNA: TGCGCCAGCAGCTTGGACCCAACAGGGGGGGAAGCTTTCTTT. The encoded protein is CASSLDPTGGEAFF. The chain couples TRBV5-1 to TRBJ1-1; 8 positions match TRBD1. J lost 8 bases, V lost 0 bases, and 6 bases had no gene match. The CDR3 is 14 amino acids. Germline V gene sequence: CDR1 SGHRS, CDR2 YFSETQ.

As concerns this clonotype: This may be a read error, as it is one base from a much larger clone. The CDR3 bases are TGCAGTGCCTCGGACAGGGGGACTTTGGTCACTGAAGCTTTATTT. The encoded protein is CSASDRGTLVTEALF. This sequence joins TRBV20-1 and TRBJ1-1; TRBD1 aligns across 10 bases. The CDR3 has 15 amino acids. From germline, CDR1 is DFQATT and CDR2 SNEGSKA (reference sequence).

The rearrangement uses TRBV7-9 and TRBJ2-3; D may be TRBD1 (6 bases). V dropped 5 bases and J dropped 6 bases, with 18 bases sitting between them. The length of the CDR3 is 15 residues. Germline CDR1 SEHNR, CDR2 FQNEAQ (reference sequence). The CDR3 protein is CASSIQGNRLDTQYF. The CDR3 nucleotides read TGTGCCAGCAGCATACAGGGCAACCGTCTTGATACGCAGTATTTT.

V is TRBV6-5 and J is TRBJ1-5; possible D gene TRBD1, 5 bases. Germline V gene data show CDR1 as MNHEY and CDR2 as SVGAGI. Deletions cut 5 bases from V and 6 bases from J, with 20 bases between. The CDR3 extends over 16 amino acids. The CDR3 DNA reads TGTGCCAGCAGTCCCCAAGCCAGGGCGGGTGTTCAGCCCCAGCATTTT. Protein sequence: CASSPQARAGVQPQHF.

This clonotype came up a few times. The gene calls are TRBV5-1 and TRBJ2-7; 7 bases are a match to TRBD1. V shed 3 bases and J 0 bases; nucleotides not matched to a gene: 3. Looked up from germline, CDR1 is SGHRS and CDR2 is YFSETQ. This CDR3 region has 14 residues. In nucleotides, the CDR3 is TGCGCCAGCAGCTCCTGGGACAGCTCCTACGAGCAGTACTTC. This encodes CASSSWDSSYEQYF.

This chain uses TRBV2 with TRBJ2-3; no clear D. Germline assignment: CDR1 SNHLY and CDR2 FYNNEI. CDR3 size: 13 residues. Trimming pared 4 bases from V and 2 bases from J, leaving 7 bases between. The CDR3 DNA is TGTGCCAGCAGTGGAGAAGCCACAGATACGCAGTATTTT. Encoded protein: CASSGEATDTQYF.

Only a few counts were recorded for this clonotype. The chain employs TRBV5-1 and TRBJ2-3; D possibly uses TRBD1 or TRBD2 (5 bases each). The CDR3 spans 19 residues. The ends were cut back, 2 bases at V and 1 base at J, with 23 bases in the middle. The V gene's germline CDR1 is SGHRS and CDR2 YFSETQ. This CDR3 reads CASSFPFPGARKGTDTQYF. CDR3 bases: TGCGCCAGCAGCTTTCCCTTCCCCGGGGCGAGAAAAGGCACAGATACGCAGTATTTT.

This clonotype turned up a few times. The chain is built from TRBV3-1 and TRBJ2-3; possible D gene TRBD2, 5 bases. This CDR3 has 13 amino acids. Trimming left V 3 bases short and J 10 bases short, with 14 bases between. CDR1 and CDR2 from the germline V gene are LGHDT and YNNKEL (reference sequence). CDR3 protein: CASSHQDLAAQYF. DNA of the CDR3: TGTGCCAGCAGCCATCAGGACTTGGCGGCGCAGTATTTT.

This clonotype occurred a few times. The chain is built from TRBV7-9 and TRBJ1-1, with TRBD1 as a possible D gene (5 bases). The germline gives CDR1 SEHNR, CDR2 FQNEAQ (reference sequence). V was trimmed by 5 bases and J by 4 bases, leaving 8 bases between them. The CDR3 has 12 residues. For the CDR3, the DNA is TGTGCCAGCAGCCCGGACATCACTGAAGCTTTCTTT. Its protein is CASSPDITEAFF.

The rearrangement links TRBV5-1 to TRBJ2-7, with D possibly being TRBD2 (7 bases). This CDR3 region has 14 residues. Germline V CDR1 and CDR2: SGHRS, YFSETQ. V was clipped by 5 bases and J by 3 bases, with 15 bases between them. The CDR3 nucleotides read TGCGCCAGCAGATTCAAGGGGGGGGACTACGAGCAGTACTTC. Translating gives CASRFKGGDYEQYF. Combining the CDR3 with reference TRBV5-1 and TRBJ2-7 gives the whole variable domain KAGVTQTPRYLIKTRGQQVTLSCSPISGHRSVSWYQQTPGQGLQFLFEYFSETQRNKGNFPGRFSGRQFSNSRSEMNVSTLELGDSALYLCASRFKGGDYEQYFGPGTRLTVT.

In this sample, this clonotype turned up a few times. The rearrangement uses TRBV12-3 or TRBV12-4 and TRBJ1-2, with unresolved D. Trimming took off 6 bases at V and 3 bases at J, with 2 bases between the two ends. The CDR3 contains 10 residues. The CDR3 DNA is TGTGCCAGCAGCGACTATGGCTACACCTTC. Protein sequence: CASSDYGYTF.

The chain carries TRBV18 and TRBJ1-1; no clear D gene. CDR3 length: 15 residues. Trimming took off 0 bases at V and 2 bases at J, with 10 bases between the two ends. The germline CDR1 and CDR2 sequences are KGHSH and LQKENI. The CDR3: CASSPPMAANTEAFF. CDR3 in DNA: TGTGCCAGCTCACCACCGATGGCTGCCAACACTGAAGCTTTCTTT.

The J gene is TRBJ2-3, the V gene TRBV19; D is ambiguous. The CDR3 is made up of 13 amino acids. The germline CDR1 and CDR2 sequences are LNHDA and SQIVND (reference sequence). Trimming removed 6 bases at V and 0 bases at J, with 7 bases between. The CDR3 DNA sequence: TGTGCCAGTAGGATGGGGAGCACAGATACGCAGTATTTT. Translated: CASRMGSTDTQYF. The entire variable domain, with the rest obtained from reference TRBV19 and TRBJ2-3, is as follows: DGGITQSPKYLFRKEGQNVTLSCEQNLNHDAMYWYRQDPGQGLRLIYYSQIVNDFQKGDIAEGYSVSREKKESFPLTVTSAQKNPTAFYLCASRMGSTDTQYFGPGTRLTVL.

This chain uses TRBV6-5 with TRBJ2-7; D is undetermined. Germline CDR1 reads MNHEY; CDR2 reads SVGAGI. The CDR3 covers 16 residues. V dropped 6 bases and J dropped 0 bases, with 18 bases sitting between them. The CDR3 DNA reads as TGTGCCAGCAGCCACCAGACCCCCACGGCCTCCTACGAGCAGTACTTC. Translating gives CASSHQTPTASYEQYF.

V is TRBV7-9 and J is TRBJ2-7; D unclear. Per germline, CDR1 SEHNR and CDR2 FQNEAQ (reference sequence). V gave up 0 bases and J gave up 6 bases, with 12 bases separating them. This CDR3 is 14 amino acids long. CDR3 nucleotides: TGTGCCAGCAGCTTAGCTGTAGTAGCCGGCGAGCAGTACTTC. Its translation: CASSLAVVAGEQYF.